The subject of this entry is one T cell receptor beta chain. Its antigen remains unidentified. V was cut by 1 base and J by 0 bases, with 10 bases left in between. This CDR3 spans 16 amino acids. Germline lookup yields CDR1 SGHAT and CDR2 FQNNGV. Vbeta (60) and Jbeta (13) primers were used in the PCR. Original methodology: About 12 million of the about 80 million unique TCR beta chains counted in a later analysis were shared. Data came from immunoSEQ multiplex PCR; TCRdb stores just in-frame clones and leaves some out. V, J and clone size reflect that table, while D and trimming were determined from the DNA. The sample lists fewer than 250,000 clones; 82% were seen once. These data come from a study of cytomegalovirus exposure and HLA in healthy donors. Turning to the study itself: Sequencing of 180 million or so T cells in an earlier analysis found 120 million or so unique TCR beta sequences.

Notes on the study in general: It was 164 TCR beta chains that were listed as cytomegalovirus-associated. A prior analysis recorded that most TCR beta V segments were productive about 87% or about 30% of the time.

The clonotype was recovered from a man aged 40-49 years in good health and CMV-seropositive. V usage is TRBV11-2 and J usage is TRBJ2-1, with D possibly matching TRBD2 (5 bases). Sequencing was carried out using PBMCs. CDR3 amino acids: CASSLVGSASYNEQFF. CDR3 sequence (DNA): TGTGCCAGCAGCTTAGTTGGTAGCGCCTCCTACAATGAGCAGTTCTTC.